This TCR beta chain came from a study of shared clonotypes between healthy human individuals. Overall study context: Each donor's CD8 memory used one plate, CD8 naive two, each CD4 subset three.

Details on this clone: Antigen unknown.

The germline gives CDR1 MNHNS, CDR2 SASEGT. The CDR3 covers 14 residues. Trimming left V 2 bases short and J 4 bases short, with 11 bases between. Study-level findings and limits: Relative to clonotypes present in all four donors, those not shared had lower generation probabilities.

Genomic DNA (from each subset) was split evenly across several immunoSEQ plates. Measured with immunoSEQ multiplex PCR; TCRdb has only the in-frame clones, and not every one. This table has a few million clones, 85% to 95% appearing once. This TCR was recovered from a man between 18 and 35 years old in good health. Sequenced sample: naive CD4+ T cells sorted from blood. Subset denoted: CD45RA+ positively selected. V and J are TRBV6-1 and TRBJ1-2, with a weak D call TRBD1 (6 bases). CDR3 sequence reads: CASSEIGGLYGYTF. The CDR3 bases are TGTGCCAGCAGTGAAATCGGGGGGCTCTATGGCTACACCTTC.